The rows below give T cell receptor beta chains drawn from one sample of a study of cytomegalovirus exposure and HLA in healthy donors. The method was immunoSEQ multiplex PCR; TCRdb's version includes in-frame clones alone and lacks a portion of them. Here the sample spans 100,000 to 150,000 clones, over 75% being singletons. Material for sequencing was PBMCs. All receptors come from a woman aged 18-29 years in good health and CMV-seronegative. Each CDR3 is given with its conserved first and last residue. Clone size is shown for a subset of rows, as once, few, many or a class of expanded clone.

clone_size | j_call | v_call | cdr3_aa
- | TRBJ2-7 | TRBV6-6 | CASSLTTGAYEQYF
- | TRBJ1-5 | TRBV7-8 | CASSLLAGDDQPQHF
few | TRBJ2-7 | TRBV5-4 | CASSLGVGAGYEQYF
- | TRBJ1-1 | TRBV7-6 | CASSLNGNTEAFF
- | TRBJ2-3 | TRBV6-5 | CASSYSRLSDTQYF
- | TRBJ2-3 | TRBV19 | CASGSIGGVSTDTQYF
once | TRBJ2-2 | TRBV6-1 | CASSRGAGELFF
- | TRBJ2-7 | TRBV29-1 | CSVIEDKGHLYEQYF
- | TRBJ2-1 | TRBV19 | CASRDRGYNEQFF
- | TRBJ2-5 | TRBV25-1 | CASTPGTTRETQYF
- | TRBJ1-4 | TRBV30 | CARDGGEKLFF
- | TRBJ2-3 | TRBV6-5 | CASSSGRAGTDTQYF
- | TRBJ1-1 | TRBV18 | CASSPTGGDTEAFF
- | TRBJ1-6 | TRBV29-1 | CSVESGPRGSPLHF
- | TRBJ1-5 | TRBV7-9 | CASSSGGGGTPLHF
- | TRBJ1-2 | TRBV7-2 | CASSSGRYGYTF
once | TRBJ1-1 | TRBV5-1 | CASSPGMPGGAFF
- | TRBJ1-6 | TRBV5-1 | CASSLGVGGIKSPLHF
- | TRBJ2-4 | TRBV19 | CASSIAARSLAKNIQYF
- | TRBJ1-2 | TRBV6-6 | CASTHGGDYGYTF
- | TRBJ1-5 | TRBV10-1 | CASSPGQGIDQPQHF
- | TRBJ1-6 | TRBV4-1 | CASSQDTTGGYSPLHF
- | TRBJ2-5 | TRBV13 | CASSPTSDRKETQYF
- | TRBJ2-7 | TRBV2 | CASKTGTSAPYEQYF
- | TRBJ2-1 | TRBV7-6 | CASSPPDWNEQFF
- | TRBJ2-3 | TRBV5-6 | CASSWGLAGGTDTQYF
few | - | TRBV11-2 | CASSRPASGSYEQYF
- | TRBJ1-1 | TRBV7-9 | CASSKEGSTEAFF
- | TRBJ2-7 | TRBV6-5 | CASSYFQGASYEQYF
- | TRBJ2-1 | TRBV30 | CAWDGHGGNEQFF
- | TRBJ1-3 | TRBV5-5 | CASSSQGNTIYF
- | TRBJ2-2 | TRBV30 | CAWIGGPLDTGELFF
- | TRBJ1-1 | TRBV6-5 | CASSSRQGGGTEAFF
- | TRBJ1-4 | TRBV18 | CASSLNQGYGEKLFF
- | TRBJ2-6 | TRBV25-1 | CASSDPDRGPGANVLTF
- | TRBJ1-1 | TRBV7-6 | CASSHWTELNTEAFF
- | TRBJ1-5 | TRBV30 | CAWSVLSGNQPQHF
few | TRBJ1-5 | TRBV27 | CASTRVFSLYSNQPQHF
few | TRBJ2-1 | TRBV10-3 | CAISETPGDRSLF
- | TRBJ1-1 | TRBV5-1 | CASSLQGGTEAFF
- | TRBJ2-5 | TRBV2 | CASISLGETQYF
- | TRBJ1-3 | TRBV6-5 | CASSTTDTGNTIYF
- | TRBJ1-2 | TRBV4-1 | CASSPHRGTPAYGYTF
few | TRBJ2-4 | TRBV7-9 | CASSLNLNSQYF
- | TRBJ1-4 | TRBV6-4 | CASTTWGVREKLFF